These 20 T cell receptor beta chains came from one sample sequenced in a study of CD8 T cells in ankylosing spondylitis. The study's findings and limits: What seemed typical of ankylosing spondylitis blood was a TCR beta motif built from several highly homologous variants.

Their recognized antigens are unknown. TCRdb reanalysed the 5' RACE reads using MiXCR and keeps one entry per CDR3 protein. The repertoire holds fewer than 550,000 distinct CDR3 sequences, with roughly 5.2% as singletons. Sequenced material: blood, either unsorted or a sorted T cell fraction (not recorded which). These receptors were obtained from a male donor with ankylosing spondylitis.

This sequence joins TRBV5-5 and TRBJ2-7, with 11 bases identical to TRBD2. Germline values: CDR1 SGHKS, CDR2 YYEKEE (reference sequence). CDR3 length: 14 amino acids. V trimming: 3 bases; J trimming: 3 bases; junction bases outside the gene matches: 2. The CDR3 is CASSWGTSGYEQYF. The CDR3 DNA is TGTGCCAGCAGCTGGGGGACTAGCGGCTACGAGCAGTACTTC.

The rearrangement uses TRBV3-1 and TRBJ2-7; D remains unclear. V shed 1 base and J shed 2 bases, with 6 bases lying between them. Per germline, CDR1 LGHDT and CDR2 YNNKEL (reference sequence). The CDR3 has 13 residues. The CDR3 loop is CASSQVSPYEQYF. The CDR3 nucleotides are TGTGCCAGCAGCCAAGTCTCACCCTACGAGCAGTACTTC.

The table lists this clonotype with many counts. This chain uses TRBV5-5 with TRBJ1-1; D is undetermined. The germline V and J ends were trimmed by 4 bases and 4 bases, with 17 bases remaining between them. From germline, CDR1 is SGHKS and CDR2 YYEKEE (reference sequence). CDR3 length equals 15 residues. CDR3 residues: CASSPRVSMGTEAFF. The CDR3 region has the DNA TGTGCCAGCAGCCCCAGAGTGAGTATGGGCACTGAAGCTTTCTTT.

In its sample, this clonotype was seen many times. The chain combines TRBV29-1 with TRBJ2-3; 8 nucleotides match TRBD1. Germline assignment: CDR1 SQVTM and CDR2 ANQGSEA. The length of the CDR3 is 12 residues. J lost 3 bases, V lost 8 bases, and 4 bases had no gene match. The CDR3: CSLNRGTDTQYF. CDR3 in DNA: TGCAGCCTGAACAGGGGGACAGATACGCAGTATTTT.

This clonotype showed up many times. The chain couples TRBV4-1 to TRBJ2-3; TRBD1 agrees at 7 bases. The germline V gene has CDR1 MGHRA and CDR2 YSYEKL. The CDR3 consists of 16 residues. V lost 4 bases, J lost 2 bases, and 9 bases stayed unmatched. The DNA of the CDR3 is TGCGCCAGCAGCCTCTCGGACAGGAGATACACAGATACGCAGTATTTT. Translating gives CASSLSDRRYTDTQYF.

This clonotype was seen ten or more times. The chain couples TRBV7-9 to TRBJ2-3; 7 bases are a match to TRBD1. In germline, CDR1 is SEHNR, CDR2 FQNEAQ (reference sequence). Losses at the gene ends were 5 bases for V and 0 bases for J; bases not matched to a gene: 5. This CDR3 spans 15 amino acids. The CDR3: CASSPWGQSTDTQYF. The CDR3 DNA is TGTGCCAGCAGCCCCTGGGGACAGAGCACAGATACGCAGTATTTT.

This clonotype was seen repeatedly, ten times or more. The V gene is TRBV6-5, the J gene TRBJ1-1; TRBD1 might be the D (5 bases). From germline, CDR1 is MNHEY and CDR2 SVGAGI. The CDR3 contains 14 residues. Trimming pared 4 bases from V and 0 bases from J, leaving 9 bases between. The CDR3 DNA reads TGTGCCAGCAGTTTACGGGGCATGAACACTGAAGCTTTCTTT. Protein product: CASSLRGMNTEAFF.

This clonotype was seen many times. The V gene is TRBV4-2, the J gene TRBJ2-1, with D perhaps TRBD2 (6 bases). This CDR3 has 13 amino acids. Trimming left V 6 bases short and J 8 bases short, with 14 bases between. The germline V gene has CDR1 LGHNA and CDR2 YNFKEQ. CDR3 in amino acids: CASRQEGTDEQFF. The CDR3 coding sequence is TGTGCCAGCAGACAGGAGGGGACGGATGAGCAGTTCTTC.

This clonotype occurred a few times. CDR3 DNA: TGTGCCAGCAGCTTAGCATCCCGACTAGGGGGTTACAATGAGCAGTTCTTC. Translation gives CASSLASRLGGYNEQFF. The chain couples TRBV7-2 to TRBJ2-1; possibly TRBD1 or TRBD2 for D (6 bases each). The CDR3 extends over 17 amino acids. Germline CDR1 is SGHTA and CDR2 is FQGNSA. The V end was cut by 0 bases, the J end by 4 bases, with 16 bases between.

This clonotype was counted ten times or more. The CDR3, as DNA: TGCAGTGCTTTCAACGCGAGGGCCGGGGAGCTGTTTTTT. Protein product: CSAFNARAGELFF. This sequence joins TRBV20-1 and TRBJ2-2, with D maybe TRBD2 (5 bases). The CDR3 length is 13 residues. The V end was cut by 5 bases, the J end by 6 bases, with 13 bases between. Germline-derived CDR1 and CDR2 are DFQATT and SNEGSKA (reference sequence).

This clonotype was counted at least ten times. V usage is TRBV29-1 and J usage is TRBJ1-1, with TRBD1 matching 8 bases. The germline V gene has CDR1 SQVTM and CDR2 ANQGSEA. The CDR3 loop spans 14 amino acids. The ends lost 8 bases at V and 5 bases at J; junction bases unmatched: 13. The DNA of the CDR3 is TGCAGCATTGTCCCCCGGACAGGGAGGACTGAAGCTTTCTTT. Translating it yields CSIVPRTGRTEAFF.

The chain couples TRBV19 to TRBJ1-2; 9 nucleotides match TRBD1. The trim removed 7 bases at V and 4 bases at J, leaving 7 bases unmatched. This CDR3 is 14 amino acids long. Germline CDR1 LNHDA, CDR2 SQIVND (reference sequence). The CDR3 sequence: CASNRQGGAYGYTF. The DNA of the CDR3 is TGTGCCAGTAATCGACAGGGGGGCGCCTATGGCTACACCTTC.

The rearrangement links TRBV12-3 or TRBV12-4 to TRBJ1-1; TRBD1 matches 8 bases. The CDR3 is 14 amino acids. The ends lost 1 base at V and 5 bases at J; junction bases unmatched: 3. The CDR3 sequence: CASSLGTGITEAFF. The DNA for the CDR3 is TGTGCCAGCAGTTTAGGGACAGGGATAACTGAAGCTTTCTTT.

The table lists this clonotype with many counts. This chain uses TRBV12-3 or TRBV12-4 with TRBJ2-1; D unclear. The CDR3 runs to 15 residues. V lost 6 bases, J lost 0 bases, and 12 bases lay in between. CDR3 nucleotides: TGTGCCAGCAGCTCTGCGGCCGGCTCCTACAATGAGCAGTTCTTC. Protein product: CASSSAAGSYNEQFF.

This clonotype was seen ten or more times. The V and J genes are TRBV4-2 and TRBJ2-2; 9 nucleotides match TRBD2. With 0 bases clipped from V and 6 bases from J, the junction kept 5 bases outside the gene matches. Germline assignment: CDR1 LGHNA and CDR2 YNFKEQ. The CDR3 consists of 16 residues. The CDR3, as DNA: TGTGCCAGCAGCCAAGATGCTAGCGGGGAAGCCGGGGAGCTGTTTTTT. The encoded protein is CASSQDASGEAGELFF.

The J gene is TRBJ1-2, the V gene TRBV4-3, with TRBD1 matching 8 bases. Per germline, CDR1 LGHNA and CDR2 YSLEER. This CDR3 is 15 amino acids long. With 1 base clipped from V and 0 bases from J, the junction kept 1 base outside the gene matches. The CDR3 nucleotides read TGCGCCAGCAGCCAAGGACAGGGGCCTAACTATGGCTACACCTTC. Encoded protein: CASSQGQGPNYGYTF.

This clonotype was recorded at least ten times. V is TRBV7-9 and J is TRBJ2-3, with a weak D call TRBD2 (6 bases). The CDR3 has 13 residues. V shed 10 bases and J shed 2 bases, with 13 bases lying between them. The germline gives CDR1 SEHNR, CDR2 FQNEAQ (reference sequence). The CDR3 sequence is CANDRGTTDTQYF. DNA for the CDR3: TGTGCCAACGACCGGGGGACCACAGATACGCAGTATTTT.

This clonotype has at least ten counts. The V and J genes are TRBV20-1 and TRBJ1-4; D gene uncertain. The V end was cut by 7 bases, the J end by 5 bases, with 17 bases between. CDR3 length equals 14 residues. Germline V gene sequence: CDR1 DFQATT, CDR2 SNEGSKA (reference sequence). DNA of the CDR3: TGCAGTGTCATTTCCAGGCCGCTGAATGAAAAACTGTTTTTT. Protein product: CSVISRPLNEKLFF.

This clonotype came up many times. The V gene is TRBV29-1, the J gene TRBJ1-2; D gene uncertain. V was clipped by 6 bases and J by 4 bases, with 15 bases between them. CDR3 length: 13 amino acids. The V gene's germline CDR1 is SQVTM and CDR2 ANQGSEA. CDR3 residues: CSVGRRGSYGYTF. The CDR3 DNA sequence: TGCAGCGTAGGTCGCAGAGGAAGCTATGGCTACACCTTC.

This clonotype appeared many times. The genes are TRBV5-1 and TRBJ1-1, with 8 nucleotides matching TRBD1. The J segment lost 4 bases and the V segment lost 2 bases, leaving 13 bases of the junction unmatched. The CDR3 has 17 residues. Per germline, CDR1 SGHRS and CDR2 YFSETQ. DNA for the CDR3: TGCGCCAGCAGCTTCACAGGGGGACTGAGTTCGGGCACTGAAGCTTTCTTT. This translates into CASSFTGGLSSGTEAFF.